This passage covers 30 T cell receptor beta chains from one sample sequenced in a study of blood T cell repertoires in COVID-19. Measured with immunoSEQ multiplex PCR; TCRdb has only the in-frame clones, and not every one. This sample yields around 150,000 clones, of which around 87% are seen a single time; about 9.4% belongs to the top ten. The sample was peripheral blood. The receptors were sampled from a woman between 70 and 85 years old with COVID-19, enrolled during active disease.

This chain connects TRBV30 to TRBJ1-3; D is unclear. The germline V gene encodes CDR1 GTSNPN and CDR2 SVGIG (reference sequence). V lost 5 bases to trimming and J lost 2 bases, with 13 bases between them. The CDR3 loop spans 14 amino acids. This CDR3 reads CAWAGGLAGNTIYF. The CDR3 DNA sequence: TGTGCCTGGGCCGGTGGACTGGCTGGAAACACCATATATTTT.

The rearrangement uses TRBV2 and TRBJ1-5; TRBD1 aligns across 7 bases. Germline V gives CDR1 SNHLY, CDR2 FYNNEI. The CDR3 runs 12 residues. V lost 8 bases and J lost 2; bases outside the gene matches: 0. The CDR3 reads CASDRGNQPQHF. The CDR3, as DNA: TGTGCCAGCGACAGGGGCAATCAGCCCCAGCATTTT.

CDR3 nucleotides: TGTGCCAGCAGCGTAGGTGGCGGGGGCGGTCTCCTCGATGAGCAGTTCTTC. This encodes CASSVGGGGGLLDEQFF. The chain carries TRBV9 and TRBJ2-1; TRBD2 might be the D (7 bases). Trimming pared 0 bases from V and 8 bases from J, leaving 21 bases between. The germline gives CDR1 SGDLS, CDR2 YYNGEE. The length of the CDR3 is 17 residues.

This clone appeared once. V gene TRBV3-1 (or the pseudogene TRBV3-2) combines with J gene TRBJ2-1, with 10 bases matching TRBD2. V lost 4 bases, J lost 3 bases, and 12 bases stayed unmatched. In germline, CDR1 is LGHDT, CDR2 YNNKEL (reference sequence). There are 18 residues in the CDR3. CDR3 in amino acids: CASSPRGTSSGGYNEQFF. Here the CDR3 DNA reads TGTGCCAGCAGCCCCCGGGGGACCTCTAGCGGGGGCTACAATGAGCAGTTCTTC.

Worth noting for this clone: This same CDR3 is encoded by further DNA sequences in the sample. J is TRBJ1-2 and V is TRBV5-1; TRBD1 agrees at 7 bases. V shed 4 bases, J shed 8 bases, and the junction held 5 bases outside the gene matches. This CDR3 region has 12 residues. Per the germline V gene, CDR1 is SGHRS and CDR2 is YFSETQ. CDR3 nucleotides: TGCGCCAGCAGCCCCGACAGGGCAGGCTACACCTTC. Protein product: CASSPDRAGYTF.

This chain connects TRBV18 to TRBJ2-2; D gene uncertain. V gave up 2 bases and J gave up 7 bases, with 5 bases separating them. CDR1 and CDR2 from the germline V gene are KGHSH and LQKENI. This CDR3 is 12 amino acids long. This CDR3 is CASSPAGGELFF. The CDR3 DNA sequence: TGTGCCAGCTCACCAGCCGGCGGGGAGCTGTTTTTT.

The chain combines TRBV3-1 (or the pseudogene TRBV3-2) with TRBJ2-1, with 9 bases lining up with TRBD2. J gave up 2 bases and V 0 bases, and 5 bases lay outside the gene matches. CDR1 and CDR2 from the germline V gene are LGHDT and YNNKEL (reference sequence). The CDR3 is made up of 17 amino acids. The CDR3 spells CASSQDMSGGPYNEQFF. CDR3 nucleotides: TGTGCCAGCAGCCAAGATATGAGCGGGGGGCCCTACAATGAGCAGTTCTTC.

The rearrangement uses TRBV25-1 and TRBJ2-3, with a weak D call TRBD1 (6 bases). Germline values: CDR1 MGHDK, CDR2 SYGVNS. The CDR3 runs 13 residues. V lost 4 bases and J lost 9, with 14 bases in between. The CDR3 spells CASSGTVMGTQYF. The DNA of the CDR3 is TGTGCCAGCAGTGGGACAGTAATGGGGACGCAGTATTTT. Together with reference TRBV25-1 and TRBJ2-3, the CDR3 gives the full variable domain: EADIYQTPRYLVIGTGKKITLECSQTMGHDKMYWYQQDPGMELHLIHYSYGVNSTEKGDLSSESTVSRIRTEHFPLTLESARPSHTSQYLCASSGTVMGTQYFGPGTRLTVL.

The V call is TRBV20-1, the J call TRBJ2-7; 7 bases map to TRBD2. The germline gives CDR1 DFQATT, CDR2 SNEGSKA (reference sequence). The length of the CDR3 is 13 residues. The J segment lost 3 bases and the V segment lost 3 bases, leaving 5 bases of the junction unmatched. The CDR3 reads CSASPPSGYEQYF. Here the CDR3 DNA reads TGCAGTGCTAGTCCCCCTAGCGGCTACGAGCAGTACTTC.

The chain carries TRBV19 and TRBJ1-5, with TRBD1 matching over 9 bases. CDR1 and CDR2 from the germline V gene are LNHDA and SQIVND (reference sequence). V trimming: 5 bases; J trimming: 6 bases; junction bases outside the gene matches: 8. This CDR3 contains 15 residues. The CDR3 sequence: CASSPWDRVGQPQHF. The CDR3, as DNA: TGTGCCAGTAGTCCCTGGGACAGGGTCGGTCAGCCCCAGCATTTT.

The chain recombines TRBV7-2 with TRBJ2-4, with 7 bases matching TRBD1. The trim removed 6 bases at V and 6 bases at J, leaving 14 bases unmatched. Germline V gives CDR1 SGHTA, CDR2 FQGNSA. The CDR3 is 16 residues long. The chain's CDR3 is CASRGTGAASRNIQYF. For the CDR3, the DNA is TGTGCCAGCAGGGGAACAGGGGCGGCAAGTCGAAACATTCAGTACTTC.

The V gene is TRBV29-1, the J gene TRBJ2-2, with 10 bases matching TRBD1. Germline lookup yields CDR1 SQVTM and CDR2 ANQGSEA. V was pared by 4 bases and J by 6 bases, with 5 bases of the junction left unmatched. This CDR3 is built from 14 residues. Here the CDR3 DNA reads TGCAGCGTTGTCAGGGACAGGGGAGCCGGGGAGCTGTTTTTT. Its translation: CSVVRDRGAGELFF.

The J gene is TRBJ2-5, the V gene TRBV7-8; 11 bases map to TRBD2. The junction had 7 bases not matched to a gene; V was cut back by 4 bases and J by 3 bases. The germline V gene has CDR1 SGHVS and CDR2 FQNEAQ. The CDR3 has 16 amino acids. The CDR3 spells CASSSYIAGGKETQYF. The CDR3 nucleotides are TGTGCCAGCAGCTCGTATATAGCGGGGGGGAAAGAGACCCAGTACTTC.

The chain has TRBV28 and TRBJ1-2, with TRBD1 as a possible D gene (6 bases). The V gene lost 4 bases and the J gene lost 12 bases, with 15 bases spanning the gap. The CDR3 is 12 residues long. CDR1 and CDR2 from the germline V gene are MDHEN and SYDVKM. CDR3 amino acids: CASSYRQAKHTF. The CDR3 bases are TGTGCCAGCAGTTACCGACAGGCCAAACACACCTTC.

This sequence joins TRBV6-1 and TRBJ2-1, with 9 bases aligning to TRBD2. Germline trimming cut 4 bases from V and 4 bases from J; bases unmatched to any gene: 11. Looked up from germline, CDR1 is MNHNS and CDR2 is SASEGT. The CDR3 covers 17 residues. This chain's CDR3 is CASSVTTGTSLYNEQFF. The CDR3 DNA sequence: TGTGCCAGCAGTGTTACGACCGGGACTAGCCTTTACAATGAGCAGTTCTTC.

This chain uses TRBV2 with TRBJ1-5, with D unresolved. Germline V gives CDR1 SNHLY, CDR2 FYNNEI. V shed 2 bases and J shed 0 bases, with 5 bases lying between them. The CDR3 is 14 residues long. The CDR3 DNA reads TGTGCCAGCAGTGAACAGGCTAGCAATCAGCCCCAGCATTTT. It yields the protein CASSEQASNQPQHF.

This chain links TRBV5-1 with TRBJ1-5, with D tentatively TRBD1 (6 bases). CDR3 length equals 15 residues. The germline gives CDR1 SGHRS, CDR2 YFSETQ. Trimming removed 4 bases at V and 1 base at J, with 12 bases between. For the CDR3, the DNA is TGCGCCAGCAGCACAACAGGGTTAAGCAATCAGCCCCAGCATTTT. It is translated as CASSTTGLSNQPQHF.

Concerning this clone: This sample also contains other DNA sequences that code for the same CDR3. The gene calls are TRBV7-9 and TRBJ1-5; TRBD1 agrees at 10 bases. Losses at the gene ends were 5 bases for V and 2 bases for J; bases not matched to a gene: 6. The CDR3 consists of 16 residues. Per the germline V gene, CDR1 is SEHNR and CDR2 is FQNEAQ (reference sequence). Written as DNA, the CDR3 is TGTGCCAGCAGCCCAGGGACAGGGGATGGCAATCAGCCCCAGCATTTT. Its translation: CASSPGTGDGNQPQHF.

The chain combines TRBV2 with TRBJ1-3; TRBD1 might be the D (5 bases). The CDR3 runs to 14 residues. Trimming stripped 7 bases from V and 0 bases from J, with 10 bases between. Germline CDR1 is SNHLY and CDR2 is FYNNEI. DNA of the CDR3: TGTGCCAGCACACAGGAGAACTCTGGAAACACCATATATTTT. It yields the protein CASTQENSGNTIYF.

The V gene is TRBV5-4, the J gene TRBJ2-7; 8 nucleotides match TRBD1. The trim removed 4 bases at V and 3 bases at J, leaving 12 bases unmatched. Germline assignment: CDR1 SGHNT and CDR2 YYREEE (reference sequence). The length of the CDR3 is 16 residues. Written as DNA, the CDR3 is TGTGCCAGCAGCCCCGGAGGGACAGGAGCTAGCTACGAGCAGTACTTC. Translation: CASSPGGTGASYEQYF.

This chain joins TRBV11-3 and TRBJ2-1; 13 bases match TRBD2. Germline CDR1 is SGHNT and CDR2 is YENEEA. Trimming cost V 5 bases and J 3 bases; bases outside gene matches: 4. The CDR3 is 16 residues long. This CDR3 reads CASSAGLAGDYNEQFF. CDR3 nucleotide sequence: TGTGCCAGCAGCGCTGGACTAGCGGGGGACTACAATGAGCAGTTCTTC.

The chain couples TRBV27 to TRBJ2-5; 12 bases are a match to TRBD2. The trim removed 5 bases at V and 0 bases at J, leaving 10 bases unmatched. The CDR3 is 18 residues long. The V gene's germline CDR1 is MNHEY and CDR2 SMNVEV (reference sequence). The CDR3 loop reads CASSPITTSGGYQETQYF. The CDR3 region has the DNA TGTGCCAGCAGTCCTATCACGACTAGCGGGGGTTACCAAGAGACCCAGTACTTC.

The rearrangement joins TRBV2 to TRBJ2-2; TRBD2 matches at 8 bases. V was pared by 7 bases and J by 8 bases, with 6 bases of the junction left unmatched. The CDR3 consists of 13 residues. Germline CDR1 and CDR2: SNHLY and FYNNEI. This CDR3 reads CASIPGGGGELFF. In nucleotides, the CDR3 is TGTGCCAGCATCCCCGGGGGGGGTGGGGAGCTGTTTTTT. The complete variable domain, with remaining parts taken from reference TRBV2 and TRBJ2-2, reads EPEVTQTPSHQVTQMGQEVILRCVPISNHLYFYWYRQILGQKVEFLVSFYNNEISEKSEIFDDQFSVERPDGSNFTLKIRSTKLEDSAMYFCASIPGGGGELFFGEGSRLTVL.

This rearrangement joins TRBV2 to TRBJ2-2; 7 bases map to TRBD1. Germline CDR1 reads SNHLY; CDR2 reads FYNNEI. The V gene end was trimmed by 6 bases and the J gene end by 2 bases; junction bases not matched to a gene: 6. The CDR3 runs to 15 residues. CDR3 sequence: CASRPGTANTGELFF. For the CDR3, the DNA is TGTGCCAGCAGACCCGGGACAGCTAACACCGGGGAGCTGTTTTTT.

This rearrangement joins TRBV6-5 to TRBJ1-4; the match to TRBD1 covers 8 bases. V lost 0 bases and J lost 7; bases outside the gene matches: 4. The CDR3 sequence is 15 residues long. Per germline, CDR1 MNHEY and CDR2 SVGAGI. CDR3 sequence: CASSYSQGAGEKLFF. CDR3 DNA: TGTGCCAGCAGTTACTCTCAGGGGGCGGGTGAAAAACTGTTTTTT.

The chain combines TRBV5-8 with TRBJ2-1, with 8 bases matching TRBD2. Trimming took 5 bases from V and 4 from J; bases not matched to a gene: 11. The CDR3 is made up of 16 amino acids. Per the germline V gene, CDR1 is SGHTS and CDR2 is YDEGEE. The CDR3 reads CASRFRPGGDYNEQFF. CDR3 sequence (DNA): TGTGCCAGCAGATTTAGGCCGGGGGGGGATTACAATGAGCAGTTCTTC.

This sequence joins TRBV5-6 and TRBJ2-4; 9 bases align to TRBD1. This CDR3 contains 14 residues. The V and J ends lost 4 bases and 3 bases, in that order; junction bases with no gene match: 2. CDR1 is SGHDT, CDR2 YYEEEE, per germline. The chain's CDR3 is CASSETGGKNIQYF. CDR3 sequence (DNA): TGTGCCAGCAGCGAGACAGGGGGCAAAAACATTCAGTACTTC.

This chain uses TRBV11-3 with TRBJ2-3; D may be TRBD2 (5 bases). CDR3 length: 15 amino acids. Germline values: CDR1 SGHNT, CDR2 YENEEA. V was clipped by 6 bases and J by 1 base, with 14 bases between them. Written as DNA, the CDR3 is TGTGCCAGCAGTCGGCGCTTGGAGGGCACAGATACGCAGTATTTT. As protein: CASSRRLEGTDTQYF.

The chain recombines TRBV3-1 (or the pseudogene TRBV3-2) with TRBJ1-6; perhaps TRBD1 as D (6 bases). The V gene lost 2 bases and the J gene lost 17 bases, with 13 bases spanning the gap. The CDR3 consists of 12 residues. Looked up from germline, CDR1 is LGHDT and CDR2 is YNNKEL (reference sequence). CDR3 residues: CASSQFGTKFHF. The CDR3 nucleotides read TGTGCCAGCAGCCAATTCGGGACAAAGTTCCACTTT.

V is TRBV5-6 and J is TRBJ2-2; 8 bases fit TRBD1. Germline V CDR1 and CDR2: SGHDT, YYEEEE. There are 15 residues in the CDR3. V was pared by 4 bases and J by 7 bases, with 9 bases of the junction left unmatched. The CDR3 DNA reads as TGTGCCAGCAGCCCCGGTACAGGGGGACACGGGGAGCTGTTTTTT. As protein: CASSPGTGGHGELFF.